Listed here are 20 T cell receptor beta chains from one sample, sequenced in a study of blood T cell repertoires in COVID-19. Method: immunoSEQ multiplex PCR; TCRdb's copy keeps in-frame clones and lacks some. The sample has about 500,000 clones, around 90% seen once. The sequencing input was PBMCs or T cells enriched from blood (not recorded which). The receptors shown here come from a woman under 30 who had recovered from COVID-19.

As DNA, the CDR3 is TGTGCCAGCAGCTTAGACAGACAAGAGACCCAGTACTTC. Amino acids: CASSLDRQETQYF. The J gene is TRBJ2-5, the V gene TRBV7-8; D is ambiguous. The CDR3 has 13 amino acids. V lost 1 base and J lost 2, with 5 bases in between. Germline CDR1 and CDR2: SGHVS and FQNEAQ.

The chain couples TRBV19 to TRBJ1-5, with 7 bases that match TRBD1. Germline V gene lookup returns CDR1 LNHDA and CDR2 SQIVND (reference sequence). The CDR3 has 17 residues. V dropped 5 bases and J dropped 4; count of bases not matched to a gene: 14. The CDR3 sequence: CASSRAPRQGKNQPQHF. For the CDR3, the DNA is TGTGCCAGTAGTCGCGCTCCCAGACAGGGAAAGAATCAGCCCCAGCATTTT.

In DNA, the CDR3 is TGCGCCAGCAGCCAGGGAGTAACAGGGGAGGGCTACACCTTC. Its protein product is CASSQGVTGEGYTF. The chain carries TRBV5-1 and TRBJ1-2, with 7 positions matching TRBD1. The V gene end was trimmed by 4 bases and the J gene end by 8 bases; junction bases not matched to a gene: 11. The CDR3 covers 14 residues. Germline V lookup: CDR1 SGHRS, CDR2 YFSETQ.

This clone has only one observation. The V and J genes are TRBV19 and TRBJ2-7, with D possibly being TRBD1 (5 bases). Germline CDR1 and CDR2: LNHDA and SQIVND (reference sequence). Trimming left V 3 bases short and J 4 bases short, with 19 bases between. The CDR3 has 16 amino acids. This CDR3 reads CASSIGLSGASYEQYF. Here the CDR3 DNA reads TGTGCCAGTAGTATCGGCCTCAGTGGGGCATCGTACGAGCAGTACTTC.

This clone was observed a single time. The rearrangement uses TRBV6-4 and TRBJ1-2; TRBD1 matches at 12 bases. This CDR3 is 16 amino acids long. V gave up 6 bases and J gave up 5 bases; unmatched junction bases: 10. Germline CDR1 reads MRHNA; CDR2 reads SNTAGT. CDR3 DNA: TGTGCCAGCAGCACCGTACCGGGACAGGGGGCGTATGGCTACACCTTC. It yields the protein CASSTVPGQGAYGYTF.

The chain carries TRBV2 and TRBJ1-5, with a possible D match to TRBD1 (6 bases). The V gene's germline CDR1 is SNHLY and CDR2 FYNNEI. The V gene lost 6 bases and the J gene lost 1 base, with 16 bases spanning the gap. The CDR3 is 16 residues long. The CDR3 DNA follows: TGTGCCAGCAGCCTTACCACAGGGTTAAGCAATCAGCCCCAGCATTTT. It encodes CASSLTTGLSNQPQHF.

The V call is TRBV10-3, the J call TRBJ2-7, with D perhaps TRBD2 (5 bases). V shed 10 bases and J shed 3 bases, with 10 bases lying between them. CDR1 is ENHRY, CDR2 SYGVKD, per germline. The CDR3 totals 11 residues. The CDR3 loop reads CATMGSYEQYF. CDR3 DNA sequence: TGTGCCACCATGGGGAGCTACGAGCAGTACTTC.

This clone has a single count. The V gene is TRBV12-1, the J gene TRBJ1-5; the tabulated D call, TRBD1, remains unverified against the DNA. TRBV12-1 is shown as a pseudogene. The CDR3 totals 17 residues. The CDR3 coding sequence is TGTGCCAGCAGCTTTGATCAGGATTCCTATAGCAATCAGCCCCAGCATTTT. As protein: CASSFDQDSYSNQPQHF.

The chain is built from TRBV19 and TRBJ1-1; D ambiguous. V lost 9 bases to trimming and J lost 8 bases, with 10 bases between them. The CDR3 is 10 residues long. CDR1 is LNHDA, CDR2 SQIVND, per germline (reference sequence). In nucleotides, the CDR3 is TGTGCCAGCTCAAGCGGGGAAGCTTTCTTT. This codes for CASSSGEAFF.

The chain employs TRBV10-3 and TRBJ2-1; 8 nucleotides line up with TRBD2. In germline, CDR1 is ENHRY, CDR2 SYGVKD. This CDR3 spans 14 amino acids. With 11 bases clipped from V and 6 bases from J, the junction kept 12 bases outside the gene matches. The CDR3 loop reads CAATPGTRPNEQFF. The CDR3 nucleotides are TGTGCCGCTACCCCCGGGACTAGGCCCAATGAGCAGTTCTTC.

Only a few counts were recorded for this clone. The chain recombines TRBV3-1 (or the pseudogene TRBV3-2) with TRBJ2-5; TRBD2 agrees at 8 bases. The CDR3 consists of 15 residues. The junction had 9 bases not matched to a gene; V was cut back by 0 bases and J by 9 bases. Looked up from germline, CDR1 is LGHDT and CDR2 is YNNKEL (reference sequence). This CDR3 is CASSQDATSDGPQYF. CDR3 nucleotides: TGTGCCAGCAGCCAAGATGCGACTAGCGATGGGCCCCAGTACTTC.

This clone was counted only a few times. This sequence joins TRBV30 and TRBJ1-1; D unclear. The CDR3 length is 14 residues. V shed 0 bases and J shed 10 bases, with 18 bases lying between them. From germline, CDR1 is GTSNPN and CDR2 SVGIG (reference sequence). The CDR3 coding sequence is TGTGCCTGGAGTGTAAAGCCCCCCCTCTCGGGAGCTTTCTTT. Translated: CAWSVKPPLSGAFF.

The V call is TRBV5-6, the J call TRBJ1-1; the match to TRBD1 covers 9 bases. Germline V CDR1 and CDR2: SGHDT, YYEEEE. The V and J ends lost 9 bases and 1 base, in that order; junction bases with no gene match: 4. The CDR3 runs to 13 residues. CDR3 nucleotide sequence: TGTGCCATGGGACAGGGCGGGAACACTGAAGCTTTCTTT. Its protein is CAMGQGGNTEAFF.

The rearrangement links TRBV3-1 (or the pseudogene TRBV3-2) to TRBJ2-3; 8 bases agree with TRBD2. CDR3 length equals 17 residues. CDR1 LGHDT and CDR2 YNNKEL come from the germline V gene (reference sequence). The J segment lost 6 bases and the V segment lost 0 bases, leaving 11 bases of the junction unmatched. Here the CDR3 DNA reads TGTGCCAGCAGCCAAGAAGGAGATAGCGGGGTGGGGGATACGCAGTATTTT. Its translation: CASSQEGDSGVGDTQYF.

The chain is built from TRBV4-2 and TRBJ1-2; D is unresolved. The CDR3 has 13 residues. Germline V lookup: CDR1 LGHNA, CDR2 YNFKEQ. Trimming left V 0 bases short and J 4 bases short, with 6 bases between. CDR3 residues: CASSQDLIYGYTF. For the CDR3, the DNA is TGTGCCAGCAGCCAAGACCTTATCTATGGCTACACCTTC.

CDR3 in DNA: TGTGCCAGCAATTGGAAACAGAATTCACCCCTCCACTTT. Translation gives CASNWKQNSPLHF. The chain is built from TRBV2 and TRBJ1-6; the D is unclear. The germline V gene encodes CDR1 SNHLY and CDR2 FYNNEI. V dropped 7 bases and J dropped 7 bases, with 11 bases sitting between them. This CDR3 region has 13 residues.

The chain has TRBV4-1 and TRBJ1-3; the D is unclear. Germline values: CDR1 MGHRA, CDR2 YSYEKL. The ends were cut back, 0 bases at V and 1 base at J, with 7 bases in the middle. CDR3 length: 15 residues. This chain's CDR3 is CASSQEQLSGNTIYF. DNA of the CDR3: TGCGCCAGCAGCCAAGAACAGTTGTCTGGAAACACCATATATTTT.

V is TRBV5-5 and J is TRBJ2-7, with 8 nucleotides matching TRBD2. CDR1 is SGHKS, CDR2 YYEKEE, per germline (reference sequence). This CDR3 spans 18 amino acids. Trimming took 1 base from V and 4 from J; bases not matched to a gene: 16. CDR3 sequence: CASSLLGSGRGVEYEQYF. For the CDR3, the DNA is TGTGCCAGCAGCTTGTTAGGCTCGGGGCGGGGGGTCGAATACGAGCAGTACTTC.

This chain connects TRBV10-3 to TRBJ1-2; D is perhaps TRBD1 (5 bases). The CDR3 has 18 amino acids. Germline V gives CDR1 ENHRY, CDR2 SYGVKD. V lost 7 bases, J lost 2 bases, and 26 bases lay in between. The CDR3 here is CAITLTLIRGDSNYGYTF. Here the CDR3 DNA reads TGTGCCATCACTCTGACCCTTATTCGTGGGGACTCCAACTATGGCTACACCTTC.

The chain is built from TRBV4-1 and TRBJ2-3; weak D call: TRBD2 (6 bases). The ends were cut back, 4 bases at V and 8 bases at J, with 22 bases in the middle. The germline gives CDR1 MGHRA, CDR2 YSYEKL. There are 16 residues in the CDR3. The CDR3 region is CASSRGGWGESSTQYF. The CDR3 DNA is TGCGCCAGCAGCCGAGGCGGTTGGGGGGAAAGTAGTACGCAGTATTTT.